This T cell receptor (beta chain) is drawn from a study of PD-L1 blockade in urothelial cancer. Across the whole study: Blood analysis occurred 3 weeks (second dose) and 6 weeks after treatment start. Blood samples contained a median about 130,000 T cells.

Concerning this clone: The antigen remains undetermined.

Produced via immunoSEQ multiplex PCR; TCRdb's table is partial and in-frame only. This table has about 120,000 clones, more than 85% appearing once. Documented time point: peripheral blood 6 weeks after treatment start. The V gene lost 2 bases and the J gene lost 2 bases, with 13 bases spanning the gap. The CDR3 covers 16 residues. Germline CDR1 reads MNHNS; CDR2 reads SASEGT. Study-level results: Pretreatment clonality of the blood TCR repertoire below the median was predictive of superior survival.

The chain recombines TRBV6-1 with TRBJ1-3, with D perhaps matching TRBD1 (6 bases). The clonotype was recovered from a man in his sixties with urothelial cancer. The specimen was PBMCs, collected around atezolizumab (anti-PD-L1) treatment. This CDR3 is CASSEQQGITGNTIYF. CDR3 bases: TGTGCCAGCAGTGAACAACAGGGAATTACTGGAAACACCATATATTTT.